This TCR beta chain was recovered during a study of siplizumab effects on memory and regulatory T cells. The germline gives CDR1 SNHLY, CDR2 FYNNEI. The CDR3 totals 13 residues. Trimming took off 1 base at V and 4 bases at J, with 7 bases between the two ends. The assay was immunoSEQ multiplex PCR, and TCRdb's table has in-frame clones only and misses some. The data hold over 85,000 clones, with approximately 93% observed a single time. The TCR sequence derives from a human donor in good health. Input material: CD8+ T cells sorted from blood. The rearrangement joins TRBV2 to TRBJ1-2, with D possibly being TRBD1 (5 bases). The CDR3 spells CASSEVRGYGYTF. The CDR3 DNA sequence: TGTGCCAGCAGTGAAGTAAGGGGCTATGGCTACACCTTC.